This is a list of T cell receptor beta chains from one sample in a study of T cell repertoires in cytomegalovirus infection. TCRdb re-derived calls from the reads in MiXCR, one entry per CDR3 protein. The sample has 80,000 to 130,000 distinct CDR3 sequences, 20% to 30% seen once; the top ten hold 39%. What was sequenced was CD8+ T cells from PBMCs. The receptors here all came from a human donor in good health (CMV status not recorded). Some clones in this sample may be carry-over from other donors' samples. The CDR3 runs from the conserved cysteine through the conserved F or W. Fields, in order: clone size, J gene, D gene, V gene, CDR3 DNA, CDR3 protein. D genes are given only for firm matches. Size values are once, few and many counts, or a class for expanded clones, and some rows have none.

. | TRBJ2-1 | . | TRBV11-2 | TGTGCAGAGGGGTCCTACAATGAGCAGTTCTTC | CAEGSYNEQFF
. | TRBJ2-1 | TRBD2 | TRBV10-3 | TGTGCCATCAGTGAGTCGGTAGCGGGGAACTACAATGAGCAGTTCTTC | CAISESVAGNYNEQFF
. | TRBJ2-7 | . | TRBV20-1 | TGCAGTGCTAGAATTCATGGGAGCGGGCCGGGCTACGAGCAGTACTTC | CSARIHGSGPGYEQYF
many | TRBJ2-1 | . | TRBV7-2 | TGTGCCAGCAGCTTAGTCGGGCTCAATGAGCAGTTCTTC | CASSLVGLNEQFF
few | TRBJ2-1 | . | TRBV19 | TGTGCCAGTAGCCCCGACCCTGCCCGGCCTTTGAATGAGCAGTTCTTC | CASSPDPARPLNEQFF
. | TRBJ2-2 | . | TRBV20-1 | TGCAGTGCTAGACCGGGGGACAGTGGCATCCCTCGGAGCACCGGGGAGCTGTTTTTT | CSARPGDSGIPRSTGELFF
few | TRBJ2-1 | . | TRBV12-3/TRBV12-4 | TGTGCCAGCAGACAAGCGGGCGGGGGCCCTTACAATGAGCAGTTCTTC | CASRQAGGGPYNEQFF
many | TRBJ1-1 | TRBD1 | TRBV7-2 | TGTGCCAGCAGCACCGGGACAGGAGCAAACACTGAAGCTTTCTTT | CASSTGTGANTEAFF
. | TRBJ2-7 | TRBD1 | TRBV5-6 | TGTGCCAGCAGCTTGGCCGGACAGGGGGCGCGGTCCTACGAGCAGTACTTC | CASSLAGQGARSYEQYF
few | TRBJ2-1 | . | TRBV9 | TGTGCCAGCAGCGCAACCGGGACAAACTCCTACAATGAGCAGTTCTTC | CASSATGTNSYNEQFF
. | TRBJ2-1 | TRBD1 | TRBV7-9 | TGTGCCAGCAGCCCCGGACAGGGTCGCTCCTACAATGAGCAGTTCTTC | CASSPGQGRSYNEQFF
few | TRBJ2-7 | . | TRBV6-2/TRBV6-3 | TGTGCCAGCAGCAGAGATGGTAACGAGCAGTACTTC | CASSRDGNEQYF
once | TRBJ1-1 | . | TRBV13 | TGTGCCAGCAGCCCCCAGGAGGGGACTGAAGCTTTCTTT | CASSPQEGTEAFF
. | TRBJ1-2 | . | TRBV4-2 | TGTGCCAGCAGCCAAGAAGAGGGGGCTAACTATGGCTACACCTTC | CASSQEEGANYGYTF
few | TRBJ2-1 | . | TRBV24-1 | TGTGCCACCAGTGACCCCTCCGGAAGTAAGGGGATCGATGAGCAGTTCTTC | CATSDPSGSKGIDEQFF
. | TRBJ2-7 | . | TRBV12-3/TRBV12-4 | TGTGCCAGCACCTTTAATCAGGGCTACGAGCAGTACTTC | CASTFNQGYEQYF
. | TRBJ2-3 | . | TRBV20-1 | TGCAGTGCTTTAATGGAGCTAGGGAATACGCAGTATTTT | CSALMELGNTQYF
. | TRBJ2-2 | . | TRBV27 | TGTGCCAGCAGTTATGCCACCGGGGAGCTGTTTTTT | CASSYATGELFF
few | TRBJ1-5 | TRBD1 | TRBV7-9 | TGTGCCAGCGTGCGGGCAGGGGGAGCCAATCAGCCCCAGCATTTT | CASVRAGGANQPQHF
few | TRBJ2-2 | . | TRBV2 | TGTGCCAGGAGACGGAACACCGGGGAGCTGTTTTTT | CARRRNTGELFF
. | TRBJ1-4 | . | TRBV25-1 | TGTGCCAGCAGTTTTACAGGCGCCAATAATGAAAAACTGTTTTTT | CASSFTGANNEKLFF
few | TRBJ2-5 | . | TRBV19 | TGTGCCACAGCCCCCCGAGGATTCCAAGAGACCCAGTACTTC | CATAPRGFQETQYF
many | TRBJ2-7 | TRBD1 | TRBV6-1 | TGTGCCAGCAGTGACCTCTCGGACAGGGCACACGAGCAGTACTTC | CASSDLSDRAHEQYF
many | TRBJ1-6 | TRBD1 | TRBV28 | TGTGCCAGCAGTTTAGCAGGGGGCGATTCACCCCTCCACTTT | CASSLAGGDSPLHF
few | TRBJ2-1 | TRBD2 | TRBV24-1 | TGTGCCACCAGTGATTTGTCGACTAGCGGGAGCGCAAATGAGCAGTTCTTC | CATSDLSTSGSANEQFF
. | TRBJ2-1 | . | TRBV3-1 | TGTGCCAGCAGCCAAGAAAGGGACGACCCTTACAATGAGCAGTTCTTC | CASSQERDDPYNEQFF
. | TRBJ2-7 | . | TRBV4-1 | TGCGCCAGCAGCCAAGATTCAGGGTTCCGAGAGCAGTACTTC | CASSQDSGFREQYF
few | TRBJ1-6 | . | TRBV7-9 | TGTGCCAGCAGCTCACGCAGGGAAAATTCACCCCTCCACTTT | CASSSRRENSPLHF
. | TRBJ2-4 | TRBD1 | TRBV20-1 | TGCAGTGGTCAACAGGGGCGCAGGGACATTCAGTACTTC | CSGQQGRRDIQYF